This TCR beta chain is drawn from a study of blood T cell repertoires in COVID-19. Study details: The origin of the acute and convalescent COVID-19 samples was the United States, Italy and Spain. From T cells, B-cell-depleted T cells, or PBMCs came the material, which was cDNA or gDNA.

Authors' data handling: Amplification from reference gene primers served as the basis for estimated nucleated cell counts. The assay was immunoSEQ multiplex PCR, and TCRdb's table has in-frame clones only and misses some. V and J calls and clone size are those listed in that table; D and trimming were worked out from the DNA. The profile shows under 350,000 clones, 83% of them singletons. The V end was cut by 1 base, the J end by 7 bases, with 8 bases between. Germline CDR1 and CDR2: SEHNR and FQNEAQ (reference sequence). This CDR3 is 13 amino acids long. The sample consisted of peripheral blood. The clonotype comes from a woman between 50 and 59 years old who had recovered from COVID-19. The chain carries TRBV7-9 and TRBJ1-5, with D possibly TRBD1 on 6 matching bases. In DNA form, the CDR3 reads TGTGCCAGCAGCTTAGAAGGGGGACAGCCCCAGCATTTT. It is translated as CASSLEGGQPQHF. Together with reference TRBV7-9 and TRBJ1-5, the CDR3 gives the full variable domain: DTGVSQNPRHKITKRGQNVTFRCDPISEHNRLYWYRQTLGQGPEFLTYFQNEAQLEKSRLLSDRFSAERPKGSFSTLEIQRTEQGDSAMYLCASSLEGGQPQHFGDGTRLSIL.